The following is a T cell receptor beta chain sequence with its context. The CDR3 is made up of 17 amino acids. Germline lookup yields CDR1 SGHAT and CDR2 FQNNGV. The V end was cut by 6 bases, the J end by 3 bases, with 24 bases between. The data stem from a study of shared clonotypes between healthy human individuals. Some clones are missing from TCRdb's copy, which holds only in-frame ones; the method was immunoSEQ multiplex PCR. Of roughly 2.1 million clones in the sample, roughly 91% were seen once. Naive CD8 isolation took CD45RO-negative cells positively selected for CCR7 and excluded terminally differentiated effector memory CD45RA+ cells.

V is TRBV11-2 and J is TRBJ2-7; TRBD2 might be the D (6 bases). The sample comprised naive CD8+ T cells from PBMCs. This clonotype was obtained from a man younger than 30 in good health. Some clones in this sample may be carry-over from other donors' samples. CDR3 DNA: TGTGCCAGCAGTTTTCCGAGGTCTGCTAGCGCCAGCTACGAGCAGTACTTC. It translates to CASSFPRSASASYEQYF.